This T cell receptor beta chain was recovered during a study of blood T cell repertoires in COVID-19. From germline, CDR1 is SGDLS and CDR2 YYNGEE. The CDR3 covers 15 residues. V lost 4 bases, J lost 1 base, and 2 bases stayed unmatched. Participant-reported clinical history was the basis for cohort assignment. Assay: immunoSEQ multiplex PCR; the TCRdb copy retains only in-frame clones and omits some. There are about 160,000 clones in the sample; about four fifths occur only once, and roughly 3.5% lies in the top ten. The sequence was collected from a woman aged 55-75 years who had recovered from COVID-19. The sequencing sample was made of PBMCs or T cells enriched from blood (not recorded which). This chain joins TRBV9 and TRBJ2-7, with 13 bases that match TRBD2. CDR3 in amino acids: CASSPTSGGSYEQYF. DNA of the CDR3: TGTGCCAGCAGCCCGACTAGCGGGGGGTCCTACGAGCAGTACTTC.